These 29 T cell receptor beta chains were sequenced from one sample in a study of T cell responses to AZD1222 COVID-19 vaccine. Here immunoSEQ multiplex PCR was the method, and the copy in TCRdb shows in-frame clones only, minus some. The profile shows approximately 160,000 clones, about 92% of them singletons. The specimen comprised peripheral blood, sampled 28 days after the second AZD1222 dose. The receptor source for this set is an adult who received the AZD1222 COVID-19 vaccine.

The genes are TRBV14 and TRBJ2-5, with D possibly TRBD1 on 7 matching bases. Germline CDR1 SGHDN, CDR2 FVKESK. The CDR3 is 15 residues long. Trimming removed 1 base from V and 5 bases from J, with 14 bases in between. CDR3 amino acids: CASSQVETGRETQYF. The CDR3 DNA is TGTGCCAGCAGCCAAGTGGAGACAGGGAGGGAGACCCAGTACTTC.

This clone came up once. The chain has TRBV5-4 and TRBJ2-3, with D maybe TRBD2 (5 bases). The ends were cut back, 4 bases at V and 4 bases at J, with 16 bases in the middle. The CDR3 spans 15 residues. Germline V lookup: CDR1 SGHNT, CDR2 YYREEE (reference sequence). In nucleotides, the CDR3 is TGTGCCAGCAGCCTCTACGGACTTATGGCAGATACGCAGTATTTT. It encodes CASSLYGLMADTQYF.

J is TRBJ1-6 and V is TRBV6-5; the D is unclear. This CDR3 comprises 12 residues. CDR1 is MNHEY and CDR2 is SVGAGI in the germline V gene. Deletions cut 2 bases from V and 13 bases from J, with 9 bases between. The CDR3 DNA follows: TGTGCCAGCAGTTACAGGTCGGGGCCCCTCCACTTT. This sequence encodes CASSYRSGPLHF.

The V gene is TRBV3-1 (or the pseudogene TRBV3-2), the J gene TRBJ2-2; 8 nucleotides align to TRBD1. The CDR3 length is 16 residues. In germline, CDR1 is LGHDT, CDR2 YNNKEL (reference sequence). V dropped 3 bases and J dropped 7; count of bases not matched to a gene: 10. For the CDR3, the DNA is TGTGCCAGCAGCCATTCCGACAGGGGCTCGAACGGGGAGCTGTTTTTT. This sequence encodes CASSHSDRGSNGELFF.

The chain links TRBV6-5 to TRBJ1-2; 8 bases line up with TRBD1. The CDR3 length is 15 residues. After removal of 5 bases from V and 7 bases from J, the junction contained 12 bases not matched to a gene. The germline V gene has CDR1 MNHEY and CDR2 SVGAGI. The CDR3 DNA follows: TGTGCCAGCAGTCGCTCCCCAGGGGGCGACGGTGGCTACACCTTC. This translates into CASSRSPGGDGGYTF.

The chain combines TRBV18 with TRBJ2-5; D call uncertain. This CDR3 is built from 16 residues. V was cut by 0 bases and J by 5 bases, with 16 bases left in between. Germline CDR1 is KGHSH and CDR2 is LQKENI. The CDR3 DNA reads as TGTGCCAGCTCACCACCGGGCAACCTGGTGTGGGAGACCCAGTACTTC. Encoded protein: CASSPPGNLVWETQYF.

V usage is TRBV9 and J usage is TRBJ1-2, with D perhaps TRBD1 (5 bases). CDR1 SGDLS and CDR2 YYNGEE come from the germline V gene. CDR3 length equals 15 residues. The V and J ends lost 4 bases and 8 bases respectively, with 21 bases between them. In nucleotides, the CDR3 is TGTGCCAGCAGCCCGCAGGGTGTAGGCAATGGCGGCTACACCTTC. Translated: CASSPQGVGNGGYTF.

The CDR3 region has the DNA TGTGCCAGCAGCCAAGCATGGGGGAAGGAGCAGCCCCAGCATTTT. This gives the protein CASSQAWGKEQPQHF. The chain recombines TRBV3-1 (or the pseudogene TRBV3-2) with TRBJ1-5, with a tentative D call TRBD1 (5 bases). This CDR3 region has 15 residues. Trimming pared 1 base from V and 7 bases from J, leaving 14 bases between. Germline CDR1 LGHDT, CDR2 YNNKEL (reference sequence).

This chain connects TRBV30 to TRBJ1-2; D might be TRBD1 (5 bases). V lost 0 bases and J 8 bases, leaving 13 bases between the germline ends. The CDR3 consists of 13 residues. Germline V gives CDR1 GTSNPN, CDR2 SVGIG (reference sequence). The CDR3: CAWSVGGWDGYTF. CDR3 in DNA: TGTGCCTGGAGTGTAGGCGGGTGGGACGGCTACACCTTC.

The chain carries TRBV2 and TRBJ2-7; D might be TRBD1 (6 bases). Germline V CDR1 and CDR2: SNHLY, FYNNEI. This CDR3 is built from 14 residues. Trimming removed 3 bases from V and 3 bases from J, with 12 bases in between. CDR3 DNA sequence: TGTGCCAGCAGTGAGGAAGAGGGGGTCTACGAGCAGTACTTC. Translating it yields CASSEEEGVYEQYF.

The chain couples TRBV2 to TRBJ1-1; D is unclear. From germline, CDR1 is SNHLY and CDR2 FYNNEI. V dropped 5 bases and J dropped 1 base, with 8 bases sitting between them. The CDR3 is 13 residues long. CDR3 in DNA: TGTGCCAGCAGTACGCAGAAGAACACTGAAGCTTTCTTT. It translates to CASSTQKNTEAFF.

CDR3 residues: CASSGQPNTEAFF. The CDR3 DNA is TGTGCCAGCAGTGGACAACCGAACACTGAAGCTTTCTTT. This chain uses TRBV12-3 or TRBV12-4 with TRBJ1-1, with a possible D match to TRBD1 (5 bases). CDR3 length equals 13 residues. V was clipped by 5 bases and J by 1 base, with 8 bases between them.

This chain uses TRBV6-5 with TRBJ2-1; D perhaps matches TRBD1 (5 bases). CDR1 and CDR2 (germline): MNHEY, SVGAGI. This CDR3 has 13 residues. V was trimmed by 5 bases and J by 6 bases, leaving 11 bases between them. CDR3: CASSLSGANEQFF. Here the CDR3 DNA reads TGTGCCAGCAGTCTTAGTGGGGCCAATGAGCAGTTCTTC.

The V gene is TRBV4-1, the J gene TRBJ2-7; tentative D call: TRBD2 (6 bases). Trimming took off 1 base at V and 7 bases at J, with 14 bases between the two ends. The length of the CDR3 is 14 residues. From germline, CDR1 is MGHRA and CDR2 YSYEKL. The CDR3 sequence is CASSQVGGSWEQYF. The CDR3 DNA follows: TGCGCCAGCAGCCAAGTCGGGGGATCGTGGGAGCAGTACTTC.

This chain uses TRBV14 with TRBJ1-1, with D uncertain. V was trimmed by 0 bases and J by 4 bases, leaving 15 bases between them. The CDR3 totals 16 residues. CDR1 SGHDN and CDR2 FVKESK come from the germline V gene. The CDR3 DNA sequence: TGTGCCAGCAGCCAAGATAGCTCGGGATGGAGCACTGAAGCTTTCTTT. This codes for CASSQDSSGWSTEAFF.

CDR3: CASSPRGPGAYYEQYF. The DNA of the CDR3 is TGTGCCAGCAGCCCCCGGGGACCGGGGGCCTACTACGAGCAGTACTTC. The chain employs TRBV11-1 and TRBJ2-7; TRBD1 or TRBD2 may be the D gene (6 bases each). The CDR3 is 16 residues long. V dropped 5 bases and J dropped 3 bases, with 20 bases sitting between them. The germline V gene encodes CDR1 SGHAT and CDR2 FQDESV (reference sequence).

V gene TRBV19 combines with J gene TRBJ1-5; 7 nucleotides line up with TRBD1. This CDR3 is 12 amino acids long. V dropped 11 bases and J dropped 6; count of bases not matched to a gene: 7. The germline CDR1 and CDR2 sequences are LNHDA and SQIVND (reference sequence). This chain's CDR3 is CAVQGLGQPQHF. The CDR3, as DNA: TGTGCCGTACAGGGGTTAGGTCAGCCCCAGCATTTT.

V usage is TRBV5-1 and J usage is TRBJ2-2; no clear D gene. The CDR3 sequence is 13 residues long. The ends were cut back, 6 bases at V and 7 bases at J, with 13 bases in the middle. CDR1 is SGHRS and CDR2 is YFSETQ in the germline V gene. The CDR3 here is CASMLLKGGELFF. DNA for the CDR3: TGCGCCAGCATGCTTTTAAAGGGCGGGGAGCTGTTTTTT.

This clone was seen a single time. The chain is built from TRBV6-5 and TRBJ1-5, with D unclear. The CDR3 sequence is 13 residues long. V was trimmed by 5 bases and J by 10 bases, leaving 15 bases between them. Germline V gives CDR1 MNHEY, CDR2 SVGAGI. The CDR3 spells CASSRTALAPQHF. DNA of the CDR3: TGTGCCAGCAGTAGGACGGCCCTAGCTCCCCAGCATTTT.

The chain carries TRBV5-1 and TRBJ1-2, with D perhaps matching TRBD1 (5 bases). This CDR3 has 13 amino acids. Trimming pared 0 bases from V and 8 bases from J, leaving 11 bases between. Germline CDR1 reads SGHRS; CDR2 reads YFSETQ. The CDR3 DNA reads TGCGCCAGCAGCTTGGGGGCAGGGCGAGGCTACACCTTC. Protein product: CASSLGAGRGYTF. The full variable domain, completed using reference TRBV5-1 and TRBJ1-2, is KAGVTQTPRYLIKTRGQQVTLSCSPISGHRSVSWYQQTPGQGLQFLFEYFSETQRNKGNFPGRFSGRQFSNSRSEMNVSTLELGDSALYLCASSLGAGRGYTFGSGTRLTVV.

With regard to this clone: One junction end disagrees with the germline gene, perhaps due to a read error. The gene calls are TRBV5-1 and TRBJ2-1; D gene ambiguous. Germline CDR1 reads SGHRS; CDR2 reads YFSETQ. The CDR3 runs 13 residues. The CDR3 is CASTLPAYNEQFF. The CDR3 nucleotides are TGCGCCAGCACCTTGCCGGCCTACAATGAGCAGTTCTTC.

The gene calls are TRBV14 and TRBJ2-7, with 7 bases aligning to TRBD1. V gave up 4 bases and J gave up 5 bases; unmatched junction bases: 5. Germline V gene sequence: CDR1 SGHDN, CDR2 FVKESK. The CDR3 runs to 13 residues. The DNA of the CDR3 is TGTGCCAGCAGCCGACAGGGTCGCAACGAGCAGTACTTC. Amino acids: CASSRQGRNEQYF.

This clone was detected once. The chain combines TRBV10-3 with TRBJ1-1; possible D gene TRBD1, 5 bases. Germline V gives CDR1 ENHRY, CDR2 SYGVKD. The CDR3 spans 14 residues. The germline V and J ends were trimmed by 3 bases and 4 bases, with 12 bases remaining between them. The CDR3 coding sequence is TGTGCCATCAGTGAAGGGGATTGGGGCACTGAAGCTTTCTTT. Amino acids: CAISEGDWGTEAFF.

The chain has TRBV19 and TRBJ2-7, with D perhaps TRBD2 (6 bases). Trimming pared 4 bases from V and 2 bases from J, leaving 24 bases between. CDR1 LNHDA and CDR2 SQIVND come from the germline V gene (reference sequence). The CDR3 has 18 residues. CDR3 region: CASSTAGTDYISPYEQYF. The CDR3 DNA is TGTGCCAGTAGTACGGCCGGGACGGACTACATTAGCCCCTACGAGCAGTACTTC.

This sequence joins TRBV30 and TRBJ1-4; D is unclear. V lost 1 base and J 0 bases, leaving 12 bases between the germline ends. The germline gives CDR1 GTSNPN, CDR2 SVGIG (reference sequence). This CDR3 has 16 amino acids. The CDR3 bases are TGTGCCTGGAGTGCCGCCCGGGTCGCAACTAATGAAAAACTGTTTTTT. Its translation: CAWSAARVATNEKLFF. Combining the CDR3 with reference TRBV30 and TRBJ1-4 gives the whole variable domain SQTIHQWPATLVQPVGSPLSLECTVEGTSNPNLYWYRQAAGRGLQLLFYSVGIGQISSEVPQNLSASRPQDRQFILSSKKLLLSDSGFYLCAWSAARVATNEKLFFGSGTQLSVL.

The V and J genes are TRBV6-5 and TRBJ1-1; D is uncertain. V shed 2 bases and J shed 5 bases, with 9 bases lying between them. Germline CDR1 is MNHEY and CDR2 is SVGAGI. There are 13 residues in the CDR3. The chain's CDR3 is CASSYQAWTEAFF. In DNA form, the CDR3 reads TGTGCCAGCAGTTACCAGGCATGGACTGAAGCTTTCTTT.

The chain employs TRBV15 and TRBJ1-2; D possibly corresponds to TRBD1 (5 bases). CDR3 length: 15 residues. Germline V gives CDR1 LNHNV, CDR2 YYDKDF (reference sequence). V lost 1 base, J lost 1 base, and 10 bases lay in between. CDR3 region: CATSRGGASNYGYTF. As DNA, the CDR3 is TGTGCCACCAGCAGAGGAGGGGCCAGTAACTATGGCTACACCTTC.

This clone was picked up one time. The chain has TRBV12-5 and TRBJ1-1; the D gene is possibly TRBD1 (5 bases). Trimming removed 3 bases from V and 3 bases from J, with 14 bases in between. This CDR3 is 15 amino acids long. CDR1 and CDR2 from the germline V gene are LGHNT and FRNRAP. The CDR3 nucleotides are TGTGCTAGTGGTTTACCTCAGGGAACTTACACTGAAGCTTTCTTT. Translated, it gives CASGLPQGTYTEAFF.

V and J are TRBV10-3 and TRBJ1-6, with 8 positions matching TRBD1. Looked up from germline, CDR1 is ENHRY and CDR2 is SYGVKD. CDR3 length: 13 amino acids. The trim removed 6 bases at V and 9 bases at J, leaving 4 bases unmatched. The CDR3 DNA is TGTGCCATCAGCCAGGGGGCTGGTTCACCCCTCCACTTT. This codes for CAISQGAGSPLHF.